The 32 T cell receptor beta chains reported below all come from one sample, sequenced in a study of cytomegalovirus exposure and HLA in healthy donors. The PCR had 60 Vbeta and 13 Jbeta primers. TCRdb's table, derived via immunoSEQ multiplex PCR, lists solely in-frame clones and lacks some. The sample lists nearly 70,000 clones, 74% occurring once. Material: PBMCs. Source of these receptors: a woman aged 55 to 70 in good health and CMV-seropositive.

This clone was detected many times. The chain employs TRBV11-2 and TRBJ1-3, with a weak D call TRBD1 (5 bases). Germline V gives CDR1 SGHAT, CDR2 FQNNGV. CDR3 length equals 16 residues. V was clipped by 3 bases and J by 0 bases, with 12 bases between them. The CDR3 DNA reads as TGTGCCAGCAGCTTCCTGACAGCGCTCTCTGGAAACACCATATATTTT. This gives the protein CASSFLTALSGNTIYF.

J is TRBJ2-3 and V is TRBV19; 7 bases align to TRBD2. Losses at the gene ends were 11 bases for V and 6 bases for J; bases not matched to a gene: 8. CDR3 size: 12 residues. Germline CDR1 reads LNHDA; CDR2 reads SQIVND (reference sequence). CDR3 loop: CASARGGDTQYF. CDR3 bases: TGTGCCTCCGCGAGGGGAGGGGATACGCAGTATTTT. Together with reference TRBV19 and TRBJ2-3, the CDR3 gives the full variable domain: DGGITQSPKYLFRKEGQNVTLSCEQNLNHDAMYWYRQDPGQGLRLIYYSQIVNDFQKGDIAEGYSVSREKKESFPLTVTSAQKNPTAFYLCASARGGDTQYFGPGTRLTVL.

The rearrangement uses TRBV7-2 and TRBJ1-5; a possible D gene is TRBD1 (5 bases). Trimming removed 1 base from V and 4 bases from J, with 14 bases in between. Germline V lookup: CDR1 SGHTA, CDR2 FQGNSA. This CDR3 has 16 residues. The CDR3 loop is CASSLGGDPRNQPQHF. As DNA, the CDR3 is TGTGCCAGCAGCTTAGGCGGGGACCCTAGGAATCAGCCCCAGCATTTT.

The chain uses TRBV4-1 and TRBJ2-7; TRBD1 matches at 8 bases. The CDR3 spans 14 residues. CDR1 and CDR2 (germline): MGHRA, YSYEKL. J was trimmed by 1 base and V by 4 bases; bases with no gene match: 3. CDR3 protein: CASSLRQGSYEQYF. DNA of the CDR3: TGCGCCAGCAGCCTAAGACAGGGGTCCTACGAGCAGTACTTC.

This clone was seen a single time. The rearrangement uses TRBV30 and TRBJ2-2, with TRBD1 matching over 7 bases. CDR3 length: 13 residues. Germline V gene lookup returns CDR1 GTSNPN and CDR2 SVGIG (reference sequence). Trimming took 3 bases from V and 7 from J; bases not matched to a gene: 5. This chain's CDR3 is CAWRTQGVGELFF. The CDR3 DNA reads as TGTGCCTGGAGGACCCAGGGGGTCGGGGAGCTGTTTTTT.

The chain uses TRBV19 and TRBJ1-2, with D hard to call. Trimming cost V 5 bases and J 4 bases, with 11 bases left between them. The length of the CDR3 is 13 residues. The V gene's germline CDR1 is LNHDA and CDR2 SQIVND (reference sequence). The CDR3 loop is CASSVPGFYGYTF. For the CDR3, the DNA is TGTGCCAGTAGTGTTCCGGGATTCTATGGCTACACCTTC.

The chain has TRBV6-1 and TRBJ1-2; possibly TRBD1 for D (5 bases). Trimming stripped 3 bases from V and 4 bases from J, with 12 bases between. Per the germline V gene, CDR1 is MNHNS and CDR2 is SASEGT. There are 14 residues in the CDR3. The CDR3 nucleotides read TGTGCCAGCAGTGAGGGGGGGGTTTCCTATGGCTACACCTTC. It is translated as CASSEGGVSYGYTF.

This clone appeared once. The chain carries TRBV7-8 and TRBJ1-3, with D perhaps TRBD1 (6 bases). The germline V gene encodes CDR1 SGHVS and CDR2 FQNEAQ. The CDR3 loop spans 16 amino acids. V gave up 5 bases and J gave up 0 bases, with 14 bases separating them. This CDR3 reads CASSPEQGSSGNTIYF. The DNA of the CDR3 is TGTGCCAGCAGCCCAGAACAGGGCTCCTCTGGAAACACCATATATTTT. Supplemented by reference TRBV7-8 and TRBJ1-3, the full variable domain reads GAGVSQSPRYKVAKRGQDVALRCDPISGHVSLFWYQQALGQGPEFLTYFQNEAQLDKSGLPSDRFFAERPEGSVSTLKIQRTQQEDSAVYLCASSPEQGSSGNTIYFGEGSWLTVV.

In this sample, this clone turned up a few times. The chain is built from TRBV5-1 and TRBJ1-1; TRBD1 matches 9 bases. The V gene end was trimmed by 4 bases and the J gene end by 2 bases; junction bases not matched to a gene: 6. Germline V gene sequence: CDR1 SGHRS, CDR2 YFSETQ. This CDR3 has 15 amino acids. CDR3 residues: CASSHGQGLNTEAFF. CDR3 bases: TGCGCCAGCAGCCATGGACAGGGGTTAAACACTGAAGCTTTCTTT.

The V call is TRBV2, the J call TRBJ2-2; 13 bases fit TRBD2. The CDR3 contains 15 residues. After removal of 6 bases from V and 4 bases from J, the junction contained 2 bases not matched to a gene. Germline CDR1 is SNHLY and CDR2 is FYNNEI. This CDR3 is CASRRLAGGTGELFF. The CDR3 DNA follows: TGTGCCAGCAGAAGACTAGCGGGAGGCACCGGGGAGCTGTTTTTT.

The CDR3 loop is CASTRDRRTDTQYF. The CDR3 DNA reads TGTGCCAGCACCCGGGATCGGCGCACAGATACGCAGTATTTT. V gene TRBV5-6 combines with J gene TRBJ2-3, with D possibly TRBD2 on 5 matching bases. The CDR3 extends over 14 amino acids. With 6 bases removed from V and 1 base from J, the gap between germline ends came to 12 bases. Germline lookup yields CDR1 SGHDT and CDR2 YYEEEE.

V and J are TRBV4-1 and TRBJ2-7; tentative D call: TRBD1 (5 bases). Germline V CDR1 and CDR2: MGHRA, YSYEKL. The CDR3 consists of 15 residues. With 0 bases removed from V and 3 bases from J, the gap between germline ends came to 12 bases. CDR3 nucleotides: TGCGCCAGCAGCCAAGATGCCAGGGCAGGCTACGAGCAGTACTTC. It translates to CASSQDARAGYEQYF.

The chain combines TRBV6-5 with TRBJ2-3, with 11 bases matching TRBD2. The CDR3 sequence is 16 residues long. CDR1 and CDR2 from the germline V gene are MNHEY and SVGAGI. Germline trimming cut 0 bases from V and 4 bases from J; bases unmatched to any gene: 3. The CDR3 DNA reads TGTGCCAGCAGTTACTCGAAACTAGCGGGAGCAGATACGCAGTATTTT. Translation: CASSYSKLAGADTQYF.

The chain is built from TRBV20-1 and TRBJ1-1; D gene unclear. V lost 3 bases and J lost 4, with 6 bases in between. CDR1 is DFQATT and CDR2 is SNEGSKA in the germline V gene (reference sequence). CDR3 length: 11 amino acids. For the CDR3, the DNA is TGCAGTGCTAGTATTTTCACTGAAGCTTTCTTT. Translating it yields CSASIFTEAFF.

This clone was found a few times. V usage is TRBV28 and J usage is TRBJ1-5; 7 bases line up with TRBD1. Germline assignment: CDR1 MDHEN and CDR2 SYDVKM. CDR3 length: 15 residues. Losses at the gene ends were 5 bases for V and 7 bases for J; bases not matched to a gene: 11. The CDR3 loop reads CASSPRDSPAQPQHF. In DNA, the CDR3 is TGTGCCAGCAGTCCAAGGGACAGCCCAGCACAGCCCCAGCATTTT.

The chain is built from TRBV21-1 and TRBJ1-5; TRBD1, the table's D call, lacks a check against the DNA. TRBV21-1 is noted as a pseudogene. This CDR3 has 15 residues. CDR3 bases: TGTGCCAGCCAACAGGCCCCACAAATCAATCAGCCCCAGCATTTT. It specifies CASQQAPQINQPQHF.

As to this clone: The junction departs from the called germline gene at one end, perhaps through a read error. The chain recombines TRBV6-4 with TRBJ1-4; a weak D match, TRBD1 (5 bases). The CDR3 totals 15 residues. Per the germline V gene, CDR1 is MRHNA and CDR2 is SNTAGT. CDR3 region: CASRGDHATNEKLFF. DNA for the CDR3: TGCGCAAGTCGGGGGGACCACGCAACTAATGAAAAACTGTTTTTT.

The sample holds a few counts of this clone. This sequence joins TRBV2 and TRBJ2-7, with D maybe TRBD2 (6 bases). The CDR3 contains 13 residues. V gave up 7 bases and J gave up 3 bases, with 13 bases separating them. CDR1 and CDR2 (germline): SNHLY, FYNNEI. In DNA, the CDR3 is TGTGCCAGCATGGAGGGGTCGGTCTACGAGCAGTACTTC. The encoded protein is CASMEGSVYEQYF. The complete variable domain, with remaining parts taken from reference TRBV2 and TRBJ2-7, reads EPEVTQTPSHQVTQMGQEVILRCVPISNHLYFYWYRQILGQKVEFLVSFYNNEISEKSEIFDDQFSVERPDGSNFTLKIRSTKLEDSAMYFCASMEGSVYEQYFGPGTRLTVT.

This chain joins TRBV19 and TRBJ2-7, with 7 bases lining up with TRBD1. This CDR3 is 14 amino acids long. The V segment lost 7 bases and the J segment 2 bases; nucleotides outside the gene matches: 8. From germline, CDR1 is LNHDA and CDR2 SQIVND (reference sequence). The CDR3 reads CASNQPGQTYEQYF. The CDR3 DNA is TGTGCCAGTAACCAACCGGGACAGACCTACGAGCAGTACTTC.

The chain has TRBV28 and TRBJ1-5; D not certain. From germline, CDR1 is MDHEN and CDR2 SYDVKM. V was shortened by 3 bases and J by 7 bases, with 13 bases between the two germline ends. This CDR3 contains 14 residues. The CDR3 nucleotides are TGTGCCAGCAGTTTTACACGGAGGCTCCAGCCCCAGCATTTT. Amino acids: CASSFTRRLQPQHF.

This sequence joins TRBV4-1 and TRBJ1-2, with a possible D match to TRBD1 (6 bases). The CDR3 is 16 amino acids. V dropped 3 bases and J dropped 4 bases, with 18 bases sitting between them. Germline CDR1 reads MGHRA; CDR2 reads YSYEKL. CDR3 in amino acids: CASSQEVAGALYGYTF. The CDR3 DNA sequence: TGCGCCAGCAGCCAGGAGGTTGCAGGGGCACTCTATGGCTACACCTTC.

This chain links TRBV10-3 with TRBJ1-5; D is unresolved. CDR1 ENHRY and CDR2 SYGVKD come from the germline V gene. V lost 8 bases to trimming and J lost 0 bases, with 11 bases between them. CDR3 length: 14 amino acids. The CDR3 DNA reads TGTGCCATCGGGCCAGGCGATAGCAATCAGCCCCAGCATTTT. Its protein is CAIGPGDSNQPQHF.

This clone turned up a few times. The J gene is TRBJ1-1, the V gene TRBV30; D is undetermined. The V gene's germline CDR1 is GTSNPN and CDR2 SVGIG (reference sequence). The germline V and J ends were trimmed by 1 base and 0 bases, with 6 bases remaining between them. The CDR3 is made up of 13 amino acids. CDR3 sequence (DNA): TGTGCCTGGAGTGACACCGTGAACACTGAAGCTTTCTTT. This codes for CAWSDTVNTEAFF.

This clone was counted a single time. This chain joins TRBV5-1 and TRBJ2-1, with TRBD1 matching 9 bases. Per the germline V gene, CDR1 is SGHRS and CDR2 is YFSETQ. V lost 1 base to trimming and J lost 6 bases; unmatched junction nucleotides: 11. The length of the CDR3 is 17 residues. In DNA, the CDR3 is TGCGCCAGCAGCTTGATAATCGGGACAGGGAGGCCCAATGAGCAGTTCTTC. Protein product: CASSLIIGTGRPNEQFF.

This clone has just a few counts. The chain employs TRBV6-6 and TRBJ1-4; the D gene is possibly TRBD1 (5 bases). This CDR3 has 16 residues. CDR1 MNHNY and CDR2 SVGAGI come from the germline V gene (reference sequence). Trimming removed 6 bases at V and 5 bases at J, with 19 bases between. The CDR3 loop is CASRYGGDVRNEKLFF. The CDR3 region has the DNA TGTGCCAGCAGGTACGGAGGGGACGTACGAAATGAAAAACTGTTTTTT.

This clone turned up a few times. The chain uses TRBV7-3 and TRBJ2-2; D is unclear. This CDR3 is built from 15 residues. V lost 7 bases and J lost 6, with 18 bases in between. Germline CDR1 is SGHTA and CDR2 is FQGTGA. Written as DNA, the CDR3 is TGTGCCAGCACCCTCCTCTCTGGCTCCGCCGGGGAGCTGTTTTTT. It specifies CASTLLSGSAGELFF.

The J gene is TRBJ2-7, the V gene TRBV27; 8 bases are a match to TRBD1. Germline CDR1 reads MNHEY; CDR2 reads SMNVEV (reference sequence). This CDR3 has 16 residues. The junction had 20 bases not matched to a gene; V was cut back by 10 bases and J by 6 bases. In DNA form, the CDR3 reads TGTGCCAAACCGGTAAGGAATGACAGGGGCTCGGGCGAGCAGTACTTC. Its translation is CAKPVRNDRGSGEQYF.

V and J are TRBV15 and TRBJ2-1; D unresolved. Looked up from germline, CDR1 is LNHNV and CDR2 is YYDKDF (reference sequence). This CDR3 is 13 amino acids long. V shed 0 bases and J shed 7 bases, with 7 bases lying between them. CDR3 loop: CATSRESRNEQFF. CDR3 nucleotide sequence: TGTGCCACCAGCAGAGAGAGCCGTAATGAGCAGTTCTTC.

In its sample, this clone was seen a few times. The genes are TRBV6-5 and TRBJ1-2; D remains unclear. This CDR3 has 15 amino acids. With 2 bases removed from V and 4 bases from J, the gap between germline ends came to 14 bases. Looked up from germline, CDR1 is MNHEY and CDR2 is SVGAGI. As DNA, the CDR3 is TGTGCCAGCAGTTACCCCCCCCCGGGGTTCTATGGCTACACCTTC. This gives the protein CASSYPPPGFYGYTF.

This sequence joins TRBV30 and TRBJ1-1; 8 bases match TRBD1. Looked up from germline, CDR1 is GTSNPN and CDR2 is SVGIG (reference sequence). The CDR3 extends over 16 amino acids. Trimming removed 5 bases from V and 3 bases from J; junction bases left unmatched: 14. Here the CDR3 reads CAWRSGQGTSYTEAFF. CDR3 coding DNA: TGTGCCTGGCGGAGCGGACAGGGTACATCTTACACTGAAGCTTTCTTT.

The chain uses TRBV5-1 and TRBJ2-5; possible D gene TRBD1, 6 bases. The J call may be mistaken, given a closer DNA end match to TRBJ2-7. The germline CDR1 and CDR2 sequences are SGHRS and YFSETQ. The CDR3 loop spans 15 amino acids. CDR3 region: CASALTGLGTYEQYF. The CDR3 DNA reads TGCGCCAGCGCCTTAACAGGGCTCGGCACCTACGAGCAGTACTTC.

The chain links TRBV19 to TRBJ1-2, with TRBD1 identical over 7 bases. J gave up 9 bases and V 5 bases, and 6 bases lay outside the gene matches. The CDR3 totals 12 residues. In germline, CDR1 is LNHDA, CDR2 SQIVND (reference sequence). CDR3 sequence: CASSVTGRSYTF. The DNA for the CDR3 is TGTGCCAGTAGTGTGACAGGGCGAAGCTACACCTTC.